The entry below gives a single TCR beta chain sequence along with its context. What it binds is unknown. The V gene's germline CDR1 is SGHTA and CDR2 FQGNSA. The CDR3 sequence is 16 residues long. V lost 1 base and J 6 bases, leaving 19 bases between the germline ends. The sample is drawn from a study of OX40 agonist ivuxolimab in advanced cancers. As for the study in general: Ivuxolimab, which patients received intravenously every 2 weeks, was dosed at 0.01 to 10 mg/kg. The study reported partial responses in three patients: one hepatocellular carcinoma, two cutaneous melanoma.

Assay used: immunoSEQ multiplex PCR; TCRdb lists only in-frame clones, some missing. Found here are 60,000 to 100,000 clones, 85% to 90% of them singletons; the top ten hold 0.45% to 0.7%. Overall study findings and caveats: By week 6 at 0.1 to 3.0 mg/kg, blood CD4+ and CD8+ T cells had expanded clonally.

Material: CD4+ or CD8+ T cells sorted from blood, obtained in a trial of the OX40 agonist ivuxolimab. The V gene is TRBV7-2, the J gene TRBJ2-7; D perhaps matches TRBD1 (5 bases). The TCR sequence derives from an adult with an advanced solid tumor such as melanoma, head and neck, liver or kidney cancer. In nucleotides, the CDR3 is TGTGCCAGCAGCTTAGTTTACGACGGCAGGGCGACCGAGCAGTACTTC. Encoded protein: CASSLVYDGRATEQYF.